This T cell receptor beta chain appears in the sequencing data of a study of glioma-infiltrating T cells after dendritic cell vaccination. V shed 5 bases and J 8 bases; nucleotides not matched to a gene: 7. Germline V gives CDR1 SEHNR, CDR2 FQNEAQ (reference sequence). The CDR3 has 13 residues. Comment on this clone: It may be a read error: a sequence one base away is much more abundant.

The time point here: after dendritic cell vaccination, including at tumor progression/relapse. Profiled with immunoSEQ multiplex PCR; TCRdb holds only in-frame clones, not every one. The sample contains tens of thousands of clones, around 83% of which appear only once. Sequenced here: blood, sampled after dendritic cell vaccination. The chain has TRBV7-9 and TRBJ1-2; 8 bases are shared with TRBD1. The TCR was taken from a human donor with glioblastoma. The CDR3 DNA is TGTGCCAGCAGCACCGGACAGGGAAGAGGCTACACCTTC. This translates into CASSTGQGRGYTF.